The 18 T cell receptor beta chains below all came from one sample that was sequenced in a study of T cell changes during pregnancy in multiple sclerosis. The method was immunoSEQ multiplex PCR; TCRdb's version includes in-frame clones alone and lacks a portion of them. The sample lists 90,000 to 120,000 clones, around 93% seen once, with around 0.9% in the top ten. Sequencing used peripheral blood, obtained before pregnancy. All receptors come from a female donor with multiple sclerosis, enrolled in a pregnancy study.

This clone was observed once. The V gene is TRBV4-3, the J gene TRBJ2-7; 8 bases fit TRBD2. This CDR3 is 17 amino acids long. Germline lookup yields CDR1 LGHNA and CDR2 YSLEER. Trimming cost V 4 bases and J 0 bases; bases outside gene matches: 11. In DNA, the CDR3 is TGCGCCAGCAGCCCCCAGGGAGGACTAGCACTCTCCTACGAGCAGTACTTC. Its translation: CASSPQGGLALSYEQYF.

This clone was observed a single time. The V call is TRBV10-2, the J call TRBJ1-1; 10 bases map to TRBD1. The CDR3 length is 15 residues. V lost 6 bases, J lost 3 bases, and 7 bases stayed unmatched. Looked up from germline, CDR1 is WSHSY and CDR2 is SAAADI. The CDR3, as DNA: TGCGCCAGCAGGGAGACAGGGGGCGCGTACACTGAAGCTTTCTTT. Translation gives CASRETGGAYTEAFF.

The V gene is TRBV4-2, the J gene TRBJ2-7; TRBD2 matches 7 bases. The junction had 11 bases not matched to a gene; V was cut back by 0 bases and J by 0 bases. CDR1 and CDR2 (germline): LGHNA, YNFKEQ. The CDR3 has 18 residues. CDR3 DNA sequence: TGTGCCAGCAGCCAAGATCTTGGTGGACCGGGGGGCTCCTACGAGCAGTACTTC. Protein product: CASSQDLGGPGGSYEQYF.

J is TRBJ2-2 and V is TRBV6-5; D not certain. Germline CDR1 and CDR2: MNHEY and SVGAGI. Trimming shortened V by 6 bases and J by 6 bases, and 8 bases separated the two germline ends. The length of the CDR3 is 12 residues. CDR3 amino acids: CASRSLPGELFF. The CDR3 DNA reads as TGTGCCAGCAGGTCCCTCCCCGGGGAGCTGTTTTTT.

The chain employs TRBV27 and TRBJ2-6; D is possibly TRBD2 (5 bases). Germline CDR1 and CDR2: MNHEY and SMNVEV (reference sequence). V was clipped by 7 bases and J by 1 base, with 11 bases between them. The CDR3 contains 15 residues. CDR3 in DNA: TGTGCCAGCACCCCCAAGCGGTCTGGGGCCAACGTCCTGACTTTC. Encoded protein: CASTPKRSGANVLTF.

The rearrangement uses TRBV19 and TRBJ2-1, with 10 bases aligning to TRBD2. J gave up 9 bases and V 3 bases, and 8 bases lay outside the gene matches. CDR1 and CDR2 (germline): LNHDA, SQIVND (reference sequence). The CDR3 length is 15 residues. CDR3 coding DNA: TGTGCCAGTAGTATGTCTAGCGGGAGTAAGGCTGAGCAGTTCTTC. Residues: CASSMSSGSKAEQFF.

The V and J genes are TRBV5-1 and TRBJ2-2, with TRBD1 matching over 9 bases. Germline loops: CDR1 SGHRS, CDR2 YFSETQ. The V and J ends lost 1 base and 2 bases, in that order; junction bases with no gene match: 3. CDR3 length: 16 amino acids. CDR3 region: CASSLRGQGNTGELFF. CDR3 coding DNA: TGCGCCAGCAGCTTGAGGGGACAGGGTAACACCGGGGAGCTGTTTTTT.

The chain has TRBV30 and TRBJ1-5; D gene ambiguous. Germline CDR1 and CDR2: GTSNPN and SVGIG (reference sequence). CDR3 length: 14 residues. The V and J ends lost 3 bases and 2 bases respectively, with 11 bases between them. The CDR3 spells CAWRQTRGNQPQHF. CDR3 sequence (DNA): TGTGCCTGGAGACAAACGCGGGGCAATCAGCCCCAGCATTTT.

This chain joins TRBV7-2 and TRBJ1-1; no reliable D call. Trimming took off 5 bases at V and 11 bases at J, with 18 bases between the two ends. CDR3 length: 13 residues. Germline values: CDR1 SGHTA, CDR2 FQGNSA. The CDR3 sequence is CASSPYPHFWAFF. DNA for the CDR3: TGTGCCAGCAGCCCCTACCCCCACTTTTGGGCTTTCTTT.

The CDR3 region has the DNA TGCGCCAGCTCCCGGGGCGGGAGAAGCGAGACCCAGTACTTC. As protein: CASSRGGRSETQYF. This rearrangement joins TRBV10-2 to TRBJ2-5, with 7 bases matching TRBD2. Germline V CDR1 and CDR2: WSHSY, SAAADI. V shed 8 bases, J shed 5 bases, and the junction held 11 bases outside the gene matches. This CDR3 is built from 14 residues.

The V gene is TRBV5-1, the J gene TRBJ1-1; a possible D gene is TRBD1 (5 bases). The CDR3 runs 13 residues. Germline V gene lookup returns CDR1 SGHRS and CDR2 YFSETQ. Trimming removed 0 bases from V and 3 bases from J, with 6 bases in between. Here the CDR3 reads CASSLAGYTEAFF. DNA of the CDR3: TGCGCCAGCAGCTTGGCAGGGTACACTGAAGCTTTCTTT.

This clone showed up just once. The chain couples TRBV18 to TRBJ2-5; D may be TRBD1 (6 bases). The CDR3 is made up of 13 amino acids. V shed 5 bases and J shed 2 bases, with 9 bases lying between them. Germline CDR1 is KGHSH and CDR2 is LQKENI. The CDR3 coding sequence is TGTGCCAGCTCAGGCGGACAGCAAGAGACCCAGTACTTC. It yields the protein CASSGGQQETQYF.

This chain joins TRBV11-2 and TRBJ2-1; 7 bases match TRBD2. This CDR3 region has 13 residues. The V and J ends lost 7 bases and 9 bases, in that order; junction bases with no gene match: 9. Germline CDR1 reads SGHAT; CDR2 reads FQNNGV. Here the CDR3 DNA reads TGTGCCAGCAAAGCGGGGATTCAGGGTGAGCAGTTCTTC. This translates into CASKAGIQGEQFF.

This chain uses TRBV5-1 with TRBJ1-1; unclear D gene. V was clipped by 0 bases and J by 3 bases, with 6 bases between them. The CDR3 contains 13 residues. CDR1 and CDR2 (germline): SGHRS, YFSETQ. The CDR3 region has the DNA TGCGCCAGCAGCTTGGTCGGGTACACTGAAGCTTTCTTT. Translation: CASSLVGYTEAFF.

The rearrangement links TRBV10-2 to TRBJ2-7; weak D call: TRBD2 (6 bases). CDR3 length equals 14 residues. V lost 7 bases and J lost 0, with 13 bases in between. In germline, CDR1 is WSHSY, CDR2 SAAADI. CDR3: CASTEGGSSYEQYF. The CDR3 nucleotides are TGCGCCAGCACAGAGGGAGGAAGCTCCTACGAGCAGTACTTC.

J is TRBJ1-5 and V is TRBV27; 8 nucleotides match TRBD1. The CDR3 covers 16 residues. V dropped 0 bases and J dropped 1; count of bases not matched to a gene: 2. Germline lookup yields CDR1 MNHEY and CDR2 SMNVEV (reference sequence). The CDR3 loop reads CASSLSRTGSNQPQHF. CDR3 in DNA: TGTGCCAGCAGTTTATCGCGGACAGGGAGCAATCAGCCCCAGCATTTT.

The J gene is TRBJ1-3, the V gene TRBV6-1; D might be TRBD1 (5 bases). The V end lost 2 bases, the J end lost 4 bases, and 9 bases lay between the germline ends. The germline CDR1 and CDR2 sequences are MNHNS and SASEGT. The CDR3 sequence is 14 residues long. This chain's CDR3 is CASSELNRGNTIYF. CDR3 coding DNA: TGTGCCAGCAGTGAACTTAACAGGGGAAACACCATATATTTT.

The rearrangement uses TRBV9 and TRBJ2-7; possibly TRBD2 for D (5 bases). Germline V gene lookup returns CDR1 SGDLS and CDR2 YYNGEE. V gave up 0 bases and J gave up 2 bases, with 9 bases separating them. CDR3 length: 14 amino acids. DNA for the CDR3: TGTGCCAGCAGCGTAGGCATCGGGGCCTACGAGCAGTACTTC. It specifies CASSVGIGAYEQYF.